This TCR beta chain was sequenced during a study of CD8+ T cells in alopecia areata listed by TCRdb under 2018. Regarding the complete study: The treated patients took part in an open-label pilot trial in which moderate-to-severe alopecia areata was treated with oral tofacitinib at 5 to 10 mg twice daily. Tofacitinib-treated patients had biopsies at baseline and at 4 and 24 weeks of treatment, with a later scalp biopsy in several patients. For the treated patients, the SALT score, which quantifies what percentage of scalp surface area is affected, served as the measure of disease severity. In humans, TCRbeta sequencing was performed on scalp tissue and on sorted CD4+ and CD8+ peripheral blood T cells from healthy controls and from patients with patchy or totalis/universalis alopecia areata. The RNA source kit depended on sample type: the PAXgene miRNA kit for fixed scalp, the miRNeasy kit for PBMCs, and the RNeasy kit for mouse skin. In both human patients and the C3H/HeJ mouse model, the study applied high-throughput TCRbeta sequencing to look at T cell clonal expansion in alopecia areata. TCRbeta CDR3 regions were amplified by immunoSEQ multiplex PCR with 35 Vbeta forward and 13 Jbeta reverse primers. Clonality in the scalp was compared among normal scalp (n=4), patchy alopecia areata scalp (n=8), and alopecia totalis/universalis scalp (n=8). Patients received tofacitinib for 6 to 18 months and were then followed off drug for 6 months to check for delayed response and recurrence. Overall study outcomes, separate from this receptor: Because the treated cohort was small and included a single nonresponder, larger studies are needed to assess links between baseline CD8+ expansion and response. Tofacitinib significantly lowered scalp clonality and the number of expanded CD8+ clones among the top 100 scalp clones. Unlike mouse skin, which is dominated by gammadelta T cells, normal human skin has resident alphabeta T cells that are also sequenced, and this complicates analysis of the scalp TCR repertoire. Many expanded lesional clones persisted in scalp and blood during tofacitinib treatment, which may partly explain relapse after stopping treatment. TCR sequences shared between patients were less clear than in mice, possibly partly because of HLA diversity in the patient population. Higher clonality and more expanded CD8+ clones were observed in lesional scalp than in normal scalp, particularly in alopecia totalis/universalis, a finding suggestive of antigenic drive.

As to this clone: The antigen it recognizes is unknown. No much larger clonotype is one base removed from it; base qualities were not supplied.

Libraries were built with the immunoSEQ multiplex PCR assay. RNA was extracted from all samples and reverse transcribed into cDNA as template for TCR sequencing. SuperScript III was used to make first-strand cDNA, primed with a 2:1 mix of oligo-dT and random hexamers. A synthetic immune receptor repertoire was used to gauge amplification bias, and whatever bias remained was removed computationally. In the paper's pipeline: Raw reads were preprocessed to remove errors, and CDR3 was defined according to IMGT conventions as the region from the conserved cysteine to phenylalanine. Clonality was calculated as 1 minus Shannon entropy normalized by log2 of the number of productive unique TCRs. CD4 or CD8 identity of scalp clones was inferred by cross-referencing scalp TCRbeta sequences with sorted blood CD4 and CD8 repertoires. TCRdb holds this immuneACCESS table with in-frame rearrangements only. Some clones are missing; in checked studies, unresolved V genes explain under half, and the rest has no known cause. Clonal size and the V and J genes are those of that table, whereas D and trimming came from the DNA. The sample yields approximately 180,000 clones; about 55% were counted once. Clones ranked in the top ten supply 10% to 13% of the sample.

V was cut back by 0 bases and J by 0 bases, leaving a gap of 5 bases between them. The germline V gene (reference sequence) supplies CDR1 GTSNPN and CDR2 SVGIG. From cysteine to phenylalanine, the CDR3 is 13 amino acids long. Only CDR3 DNA is held: 39 bases, read in frame from base 1. In the paper's terms, the time point label means: 20 to 30 weeks on oral tofacitinib. The meaning of the sample's treatment or condition label: oral pan-JAK inhibitor, 5-10 mg twice daily. Lesional scalp punch biopsies and peripheral blood were obtained from alopecia areata patients. PBMCs were isolated by density centrifugation and stained for CD3, CD4 and CD8, after which CD4+ and CD8+ T cells were sorted on a FACSAria.

The starting material was CD8+ T cells sorted from blood, obtained at week 24, from a patient treated with tofacitinib. This chain joins TRBV30 to TRBJ1-1; no D gene can be assigned with confidence. This clonotype was sampled from a human donor with alopecia areata. The CDR3 region: CAWSVSLNTEAFF. The sequence in DNA is TGTGCCTGGAGTGTTAGTCTGAACACTGAAGCTTTCTTT.